The entry below describes one TCR beta chain. Its target is not known. This sample was included in a study of T cells expressing NK-cell markers. Across the whole study: Among the eight sequenced donors, seven tested HCMV-seropositive and one tested seronegative. General observations from the study: Each of over 5 donors carried dominant NKG2C+ clonotypes accounting for about 1.0-7.5% of CD8+ T cells.

For each CDR3 protein, TCRdb gives one entry from its re-call of the 5' RACE reads, without DNA. This listing includes 400,000 to 500,000 distinct CDR3 sequences. Germline V gene lookup returns CDR1 LGHDT and CDR2 YNNKEL (reference sequence). The CDR3 runs 12 residues. The clonotype was recovered from a woman aged 18-69 years in good health. This chain links TRBV3-1 with TRBJ2-3; TCRdb calls TRBD2, which cannot be checked without DNA. Sequencing was performed on blood T cells: a sorted CD56 or NKG2C T cell subset, CD4+ or CD8+ T cells, or bulk PBMC T cells (not recorded which). The CDR3 here is CASSQGGLVPEF.